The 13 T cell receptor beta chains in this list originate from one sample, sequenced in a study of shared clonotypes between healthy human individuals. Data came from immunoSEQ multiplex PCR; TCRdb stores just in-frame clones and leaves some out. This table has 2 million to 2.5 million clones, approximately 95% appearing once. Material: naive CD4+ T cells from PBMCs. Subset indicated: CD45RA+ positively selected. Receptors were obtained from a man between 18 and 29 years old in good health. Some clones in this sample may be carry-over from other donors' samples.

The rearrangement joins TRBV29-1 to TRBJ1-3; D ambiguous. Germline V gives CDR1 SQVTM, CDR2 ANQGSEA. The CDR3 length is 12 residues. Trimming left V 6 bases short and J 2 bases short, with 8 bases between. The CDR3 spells CSVVPTGNTIYF. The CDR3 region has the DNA TGCAGCGTGGTCCCCACTGGAAACACCATATATTTT.

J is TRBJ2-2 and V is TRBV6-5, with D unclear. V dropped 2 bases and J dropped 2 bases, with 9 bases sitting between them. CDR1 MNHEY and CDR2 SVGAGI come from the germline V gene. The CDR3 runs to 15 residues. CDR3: CASSYGLLNTGELFF. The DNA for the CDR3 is TGTGCCAGCAGTTACGGCCTGCTCAACACCGGGGAGCTGTTTTTT.

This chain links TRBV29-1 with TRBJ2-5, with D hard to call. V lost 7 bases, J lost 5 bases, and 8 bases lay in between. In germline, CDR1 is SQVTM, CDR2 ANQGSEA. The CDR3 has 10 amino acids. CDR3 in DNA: TGCAGCGCCGGGTTTGAGACCCAGTACTTC. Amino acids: CSAGFETQYF.

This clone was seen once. CDR3 in amino acids: CATSLGQGDTGELFF. The DNA for the CDR3 is TGTGCCACCAGCCTGGGACAGGGCGACACCGGGGAGCTGTTTTTT. The chain employs TRBV10-3 and TRBJ2-2; TRBD1 aligns across 9 bases. This CDR3 has 15 residues. CDR1 and CDR2 (germline): ENHRY, SYGVKD. V lost 10 bases and J lost 3; bases outside the gene matches: 9.

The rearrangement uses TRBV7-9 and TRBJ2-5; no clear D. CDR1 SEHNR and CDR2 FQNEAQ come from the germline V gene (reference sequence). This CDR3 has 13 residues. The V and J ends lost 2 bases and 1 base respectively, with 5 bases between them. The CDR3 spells CASSLFTQETQYF. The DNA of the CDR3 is TGTGCCAGCAGCTTATTTACCCAAGAGACCCAGTACTTC.

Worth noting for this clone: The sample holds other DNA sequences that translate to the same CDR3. CDR3 nucleotide sequence: TGCGCCAGCAGCTTGGGGGCTAGCTCCTACAATGAGCAGTTCTTC. The encoded protein is CASSLGASSYNEQFF. The chain is built from TRBV5-1 and TRBJ2-1; D is unresolved. CDR3 length equals 15 residues. V was clipped by 0 bases and J by 0 bases, with 7 bases between them. The V gene's germline CDR1 is SGHRS and CDR2 YFSETQ.

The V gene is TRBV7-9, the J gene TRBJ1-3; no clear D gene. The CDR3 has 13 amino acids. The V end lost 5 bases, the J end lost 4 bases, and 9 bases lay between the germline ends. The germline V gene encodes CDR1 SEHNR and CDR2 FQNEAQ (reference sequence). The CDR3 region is CASSPNVGNTIYF. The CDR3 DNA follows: TGTGCCAGCAGCCCAAATGTAGGAAACACCATATATTTT.

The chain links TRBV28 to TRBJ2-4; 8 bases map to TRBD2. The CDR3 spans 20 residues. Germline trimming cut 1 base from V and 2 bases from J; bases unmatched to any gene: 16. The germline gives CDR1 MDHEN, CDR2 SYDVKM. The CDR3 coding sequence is TGTGCCAGCAGTTTATTAGGGTTAGCGGGGAAAGGGGCGACCAAAAACATTCAGTACTTC. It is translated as CASSLLGLAGKGATKNIQYF.

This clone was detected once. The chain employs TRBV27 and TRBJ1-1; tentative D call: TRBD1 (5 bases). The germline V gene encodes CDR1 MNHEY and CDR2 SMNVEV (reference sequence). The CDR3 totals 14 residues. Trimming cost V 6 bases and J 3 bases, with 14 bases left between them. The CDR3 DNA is TGTGCCAGCAGCCCGGGACTGGGGTACACTGAAGCTTTCTTT. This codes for CASSPGLGYTEAFF.

For the CDR3, the DNA is TGTGCCAGCAGCCTTGACAGGGATCGACGGACCGGGGAGCTGTTTTTT. It codes for CASSLDRDRRTGELFF. The chain joins TRBV7-2 to TRBJ2-2, with 7 positions matching TRBD1. Germline V gene data show CDR1 as SGHTA and CDR2 as FQGNSA. This CDR3 comprises 16 residues. Unmatched junction bases numbered 11, after V lost 5 bases and J lost 5 bases.

In DNA form, the CDR3 reads TGCGCCAGCAGCTCCAGGACAGGGATCACAGATACGCAGTATTTT. Translating it yields CASSSRTGITDTQYF. J is TRBJ2-3 and V is TRBV4-1; TRBD1 matches at 8 bases. Unmatched junction bases numbered 6, after V lost 5 bases and J lost 2 bases. Germline lookup yields CDR1 MGHRA and CDR2 YSYEKL. The CDR3 contains 15 residues.

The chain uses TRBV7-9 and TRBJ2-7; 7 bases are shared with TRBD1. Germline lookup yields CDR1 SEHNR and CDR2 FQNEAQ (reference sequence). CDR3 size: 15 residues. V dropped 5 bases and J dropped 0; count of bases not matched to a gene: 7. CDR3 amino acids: CASSPGTAYSYEQYF. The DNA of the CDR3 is TGTGCCAGCAGCCCAGGGACAGCCTACTCCTACGAGCAGTACTTC. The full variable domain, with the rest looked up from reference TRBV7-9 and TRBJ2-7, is DTGVSQNPRHKITKRGQNVTFRCDPISEHNRLYWYRQTLGQGPEFLTYFQNEAQLEKSRLLSDRFSAERPKGSFSTLEIQRTEQGDSAMYLCASSPGTAYSYEQYFGPGTRLTVT.

CDR3 in amino acids: CASSLVGLAADNEQFF. The CDR3 bases are TGTGCCAGCAGCTTAGTAGGGCTTGCAGCGGATAATGAGCAGTTCTTC. The genes are TRBV7-9 and TRBJ2-1; D might be TRBD2 (5 bases). The germline CDR1 and CDR2 sequences are SEHNR and FQNEAQ (reference sequence). The V and J ends lost 1 base and 7 bases respectively, with 17 bases between them. The CDR3 length is 16 residues. Full variable domain (remainder filled in from reference TRBV7-9 and TRBJ2-1): DTGVSQNPRHKITKRGQNVTFRCDPISEHNRLYWYRQTLGQGPEFLTYFQNEAQLEKSRLLSDRFSAERPKGSFSTLEIQRTEQGDSAMYLCASSLVGLAADNEQFFGPGTRLTVL.